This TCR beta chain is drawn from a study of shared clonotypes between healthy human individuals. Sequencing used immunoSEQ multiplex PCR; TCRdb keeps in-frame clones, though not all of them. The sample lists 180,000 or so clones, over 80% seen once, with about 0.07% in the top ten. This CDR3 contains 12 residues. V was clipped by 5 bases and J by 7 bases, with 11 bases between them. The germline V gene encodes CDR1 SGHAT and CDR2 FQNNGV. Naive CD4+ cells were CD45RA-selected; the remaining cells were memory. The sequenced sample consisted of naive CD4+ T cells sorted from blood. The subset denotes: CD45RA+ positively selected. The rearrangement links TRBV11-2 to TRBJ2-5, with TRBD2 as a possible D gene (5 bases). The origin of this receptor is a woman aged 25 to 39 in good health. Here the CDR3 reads CASSPEGGTQYF. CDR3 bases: TGTGCCAGCAGCCCGGAAGGAGGGACCCAGTACTTC.